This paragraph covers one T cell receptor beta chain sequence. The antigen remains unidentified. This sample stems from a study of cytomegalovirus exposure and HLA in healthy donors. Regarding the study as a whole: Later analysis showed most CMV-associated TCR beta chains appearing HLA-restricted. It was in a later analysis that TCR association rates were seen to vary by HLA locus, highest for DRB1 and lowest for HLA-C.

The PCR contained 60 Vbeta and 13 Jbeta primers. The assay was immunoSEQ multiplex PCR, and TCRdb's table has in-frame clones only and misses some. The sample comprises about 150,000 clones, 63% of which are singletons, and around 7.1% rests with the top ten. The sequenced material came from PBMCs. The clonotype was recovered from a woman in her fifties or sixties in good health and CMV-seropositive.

CDR3 sequence (DNA): TGTGCCAGCAGCTTAAGTCTGGGGCCTGGAAACACCATATATTTT. Protein: CASSLSLGPGNTIYF. The chain uses TRBV7-6 and TRBJ1-3; D might be TRBD1 (5 bases). Germline CDR1 and CDR2: SGHVS and FNYEAQ. The CDR3 has 15 amino acids. With 2 bases removed from V and 2 bases from J, the gap between germline ends came to 10 bases.